These 11 T cell receptor beta chains were all obtained from the same sample, sequenced in a study of cytomegalovirus exposure and HLA in healthy donors. 13 Jbeta primers and 60 Vbeta primers were used for the PCR. TCRdb keeps only in-frame clones here, not all; method: immunoSEQ multiplex PCR. The sample holds around 140,000 clones, about 75% seen once. Sample: PBMCs. The receptors come from a young man in good health and CMV-seronegative.

A word on this clone: The sample has other DNA sequences that encode this CDR3 too. The chain couples TRBV5-1 to TRBJ2-7; D perhaps matches TRBD1 (5 bases). CDR3 length equals 14 residues. V shed 2 bases and J shed 0 bases, with 9 bases lying between them. Germline V gene data show CDR1 as SGHRS and CDR2 as YFSETQ. The CDR3 loop is CASSLQASSYEQYF. The CDR3 nucleotides read TGCGCCAGCAGCTTACAGGCGAGCTCCTACGAGCAGTACTTC.

The V and J genes are TRBV10-2 and TRBJ1-5; D gene unclear. The CDR3 extends over 14 amino acids. The V gene lost 0 bases and the J gene lost 1 base, with 4 bases spanning the gap. Germline CDR1 WSHSY, CDR2 SAAADI. CDR3 nucleotide sequence: TGCGCCAGCAGTGAGTCTGAGAGCAATCAGCCCCAGCATTTT. It translates to CASSESESNQPQHF.

The V call is TRBV9, the J call TRBJ2-1; the match to TRBD2 covers 12 bases. V lost 4 bases, J lost 4 bases, and 9 bases stayed unmatched. Germline-derived CDR1 and CDR2 are SGDLS and YYNGEE. This CDR3 region has 17 residues. The CDR3 DNA sequence: TGTGCCAGCAGCACACGATCCGGGACTAGCGGGTACAATGAGCAGTTCTTC. It encodes CASSTRSGTSGYNEQFF.

This clone was recorded a few times. V and J are TRBV4-1 and TRBJ2-5; possible D gene TRBD2, 6 bases. Per the germline V gene, CDR1 is MGHRA and CDR2 is YSYEKL. The CDR3 has 15 amino acids. V lost 1 base to trimming and J lost 5 bases, with 14 bases between them. CDR3 protein: CASSQGGDGLETQYF. The CDR3, as DNA: TGCGCCAGCAGCCAAGGCGGGGATGGGTTGGAGACCCAGTACTTC.

The chain combines TRBV2 with TRBJ2-7; TRBD1 matches at 7 bases. The CDR3 totals 12 residues. The V and J ends lost 7 bases and 4 bases, in that order; junction bases with no gene match: 4. CDR1 is SNHLY and CDR2 is FYNNEI in the germline V gene. The DNA for the CDR3 is TGTGCCAGCATGGGACAGCCGTACGAGCAGTACTTC. It is translated as CASMGQPYEQYF.

The chain employs TRBV7-9 and TRBJ2-3, with a possible D match to TRBD2 (5 bases). Germline values: CDR1 SEHNR, CDR2 FQNEAQ (reference sequence). This CDR3 spans 15 amino acids. V was trimmed by 4 bases and J by 2 bases, leaving 13 bases between them. CDR3 residues: CASSSGLPATDTQYF. CDR3 bases: TGTGCCAGCAGCTCTGGACTCCCGGCCACAGATACGCAGTATTTT. The whole variable domain, remainder taken from reference TRBV7-9 and TRBJ2-3, is DTGVSQNPRHKITKRGQNVTFRCDPISEHNRLYWYRQTLGQGPEFLTYFQNEAQLEKSRLLSDRFSAERPKGSFSTLEIQRTEQGDSAMYLCASSSGLPATDTQYFGPGTRLTVL.

This chain links TRBV7-2 with TRBJ2-7; D is possibly TRBD2 (5 bases). V lost 1 base and J 2 bases, leaving 15 bases between the germline ends. Germline V lookup: CDR1 SGHTA, CDR2 FQGNSA. The CDR3 is 16 amino acids. The CDR3 DNA reads as TGTGCCAGCAGCTTAGTAGGTTCGGGGATGACCTACGAGCAGTACTTC. Translated: CASSLVGSGMTYEQYF.

J is TRBJ2-1 and V is TRBV5-4, with 12 bases lining up with TRBD1. After removal of 4 bases from V and 3 bases from J, the junction contained 8 bases not matched to a gene. Germline V gene lookup returns CDR1 SGHNT and CDR2 YYREEE (reference sequence). The CDR3 runs 17 residues. This chain's CDR3 is CASSPGGTGGGYNEQFF. CDR3 DNA sequence: TGTGCCAGCAGCCCCGGGGGGACAGGGGGCGGCTACAATGAGCAGTTCTTC.

V is TRBV28 and J is TRBJ2-5, with D maybe TRBD1 (5 bases). V gave up 7 bases and J gave up 5 bases, with 14 bases separating them. Germline CDR1 is MDHEN and CDR2 is SYDVKM. The length of the CDR3 is 13 residues. Written as DNA, the CDR3 is TGTGCCAGCAAATCAGGGTTGGAGGAGACCCAGTACTTC. It specifies CASKSGLEETQYF.

This chain joins TRBV7-2 and TRBJ1-4, with D uncertain. The germline gives CDR1 SGHTA, CDR2 FQGNSA. V dropped 1 base and J dropped 6 bases, with 9 bases sitting between them. CDR3 size: 14 residues. CDR3: CASSLGQAYEKLFF. The CDR3 nucleotides read TGTGCCAGCAGCTTAGGGCAGGCGTATGAAAAACTGTTTTTT.

V usage is TRBV4-1 and J usage is TRBJ2-7, with D unclear. V was shortened by 1 base and J by 3 bases, with 13 bases between the two germline ends. In germline, CDR1 is MGHRA, CDR2 YSYEKL. This CDR3 has 15 amino acids. The CDR3 here is CASSQVTAIDYEQYF. As DNA, the CDR3 is TGCGCCAGCAGCCAAGTTACAGCTATAGACTACGAGCAGTACTTC.